The 5 T cell receptor beta chains reported below all come from one sample, sequenced in a study of beta chain features in type 1 diabetes. Every bit of the isolated RNA underwent reverse transcription, so sequencing read expressed TCRB transcripts. The protocol was immunoSEQ multiplex PCR, while the TCRdb copy is restricted to in-frame clones and leaves out a portion. This sample has 900,000 or so clones, with about a sixth found just once. Material: naive CD4+ T cells from blood. The receptors stem from a woman between 18 and 30 years old in good health.

The chain has TRBV4-3 and TRBJ2-1; 7 nucleotides align to TRBD2. The germline V gene encodes CDR1 LGHNA and CDR2 YSLEER. The J segment lost 8 bases and the V segment lost 3 bases, leaving 10 bases of the junction unmatched. The CDR3 runs to 15 residues. This chain's CDR3 is CASSQPGLRNDEQFF. CDR3 bases: TGCGCCAGCAGCCAGCCGGGACTACGGAACGATGAGCAGTTCTTC.

This clone has more than one count but fewer than ten. The chain uses TRBV19 and TRBJ2-2; D possibly matches TRBD1 or TRBD2 (6 bases each). CDR1 and CDR2 (germline): LNHDA, SQIVND (reference sequence). Trimming left V 4 bases short and J 5 bases short, with 23 bases between. This CDR3 contains 18 residues. Written as DNA, the CDR3 is TGTGCCAGTAGTAGGAGGGGGTACAGGGAATCGTGGACCGGGGAGCTGTTTTTT. Its protein is CASSRRGYRESWTGELFF.

The rearrangement joins TRBV5-6 to TRBJ2-1; D remains unclear. CDR3 length equals 15 residues. V was trimmed by 2 bases and J by 5 bases, leaving 14 bases between them. Germline CDR1 reads SGHDT; CDR2 reads YYEEEE. The chain's CDR3 is CASSLWGSFDNEQFF. In nucleotides, the CDR3 is TGTGCCAGCAGCTTATGGGGTAGCTTTGACAATGAGCAGTTCTTC.

Concerning this clone: Other DNA sequences within the sample encode an identical CDR3. The chain uses TRBV9 and TRBJ2-2; unclear D gene. The CDR3 covers 13 residues. The V end lost 0 bases, the J end lost 4 bases, and 4 bases lay between the germline ends. Germline V gene lookup returns CDR1 SGDLS and CDR2 YYNGEE. The CDR3 here is CASSVVSTGELFF. Here the CDR3 DNA reads TGTGCCAGCAGCGTAGTGAGCACCGGGGAGCTGTTTTTT.

The gene calls are TRBV7-2 and TRBJ2-7; 16 bases match TRBD2. The V gene end was trimmed by 2 bases and the J gene end by 6 bases; junction bases not matched to a gene: 7. The CDR3 has 17 amino acids. Germline lookup yields CDR1 SGHTA and CDR2 FQGNSA. CDR3 coding DNA: TGTGCCAGCAGCTTAACTGGGACTAGCGGGAGGGCCGTCGAGCAGTACTTC. Amino acid sequence: CASSLTGTSGRAVEQYF.